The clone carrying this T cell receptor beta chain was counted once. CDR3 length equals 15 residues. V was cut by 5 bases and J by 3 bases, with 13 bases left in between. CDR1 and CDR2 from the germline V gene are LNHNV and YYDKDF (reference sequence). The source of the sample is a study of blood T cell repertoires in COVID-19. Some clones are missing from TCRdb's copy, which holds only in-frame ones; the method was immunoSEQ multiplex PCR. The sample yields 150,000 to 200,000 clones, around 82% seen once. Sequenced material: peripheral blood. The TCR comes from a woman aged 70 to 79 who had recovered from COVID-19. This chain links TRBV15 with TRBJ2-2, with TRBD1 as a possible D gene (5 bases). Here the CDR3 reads CATSGFDSYTGELFF. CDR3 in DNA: TGTGCCACCAGCGGCTTCGACAGTTACACCGGGGAGCTGTTTTTT.